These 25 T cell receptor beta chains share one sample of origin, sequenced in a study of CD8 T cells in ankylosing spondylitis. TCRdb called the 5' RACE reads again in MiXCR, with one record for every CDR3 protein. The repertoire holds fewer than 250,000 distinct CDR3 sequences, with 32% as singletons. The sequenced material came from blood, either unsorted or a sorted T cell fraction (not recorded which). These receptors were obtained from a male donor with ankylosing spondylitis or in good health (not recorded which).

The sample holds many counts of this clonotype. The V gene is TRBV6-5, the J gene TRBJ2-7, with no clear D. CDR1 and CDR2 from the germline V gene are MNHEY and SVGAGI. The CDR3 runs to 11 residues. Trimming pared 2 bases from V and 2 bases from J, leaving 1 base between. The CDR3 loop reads CASSYAYEQYF. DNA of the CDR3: TGTGCCAGCAGTTACGCCTACGAGCAGTACTTC.

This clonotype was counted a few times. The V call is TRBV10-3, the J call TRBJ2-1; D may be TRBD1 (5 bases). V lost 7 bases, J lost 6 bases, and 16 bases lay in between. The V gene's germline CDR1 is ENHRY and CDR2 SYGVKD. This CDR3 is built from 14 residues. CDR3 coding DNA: TGTGCCATCACCTCAGGGAATGATCGCAATGAGCAGTTCTTC. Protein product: CAITSGNDRNEQFF.

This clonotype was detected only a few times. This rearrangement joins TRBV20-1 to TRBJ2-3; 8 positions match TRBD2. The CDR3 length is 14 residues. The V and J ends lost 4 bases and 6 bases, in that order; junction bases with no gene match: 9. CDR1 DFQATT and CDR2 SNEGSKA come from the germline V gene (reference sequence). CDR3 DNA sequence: TGCAGTGCTACCTCTAGCGGGCCCCGGGATACGCAGTATTTT. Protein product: CSATSSGPRDTQYF.

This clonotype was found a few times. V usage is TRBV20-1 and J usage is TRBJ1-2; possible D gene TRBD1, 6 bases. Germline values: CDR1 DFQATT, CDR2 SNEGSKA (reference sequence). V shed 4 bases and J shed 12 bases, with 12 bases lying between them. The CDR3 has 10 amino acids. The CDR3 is CSANQGMDTF. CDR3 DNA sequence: TGCAGTGCTAATCAGGGGATGGACACCTTC.

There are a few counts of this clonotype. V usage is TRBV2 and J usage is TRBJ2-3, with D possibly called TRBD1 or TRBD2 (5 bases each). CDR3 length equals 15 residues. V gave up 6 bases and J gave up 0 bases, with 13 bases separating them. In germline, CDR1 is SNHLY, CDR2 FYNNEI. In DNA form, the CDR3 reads TGTGCCAGCAGCCTTCAGGGAGCTAGCACAGATACGCAGTATTTT. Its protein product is CASSLQGASTDTQYF.

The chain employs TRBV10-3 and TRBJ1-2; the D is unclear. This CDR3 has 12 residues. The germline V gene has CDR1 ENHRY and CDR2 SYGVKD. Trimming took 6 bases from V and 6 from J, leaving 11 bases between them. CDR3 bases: TGTGCCATCAGAACACCGGCGGATGGCTACACCTTC. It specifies CAIRTPADGYTF.

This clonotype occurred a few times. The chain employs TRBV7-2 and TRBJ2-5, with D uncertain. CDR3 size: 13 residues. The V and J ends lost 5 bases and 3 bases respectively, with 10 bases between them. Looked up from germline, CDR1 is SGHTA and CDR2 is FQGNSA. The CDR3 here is CASSPPWEETQYF. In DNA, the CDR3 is TGTGCCAGCAGCCCCCCCTGGGAAGAGACCCAGTACTTC.

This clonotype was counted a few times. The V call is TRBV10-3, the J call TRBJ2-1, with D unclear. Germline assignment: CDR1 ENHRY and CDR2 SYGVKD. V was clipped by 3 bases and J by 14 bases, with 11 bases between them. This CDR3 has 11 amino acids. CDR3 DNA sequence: TGTGCCATCAGTGACGGTACCTCGGAGTTCTTC. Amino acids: CAISDGTSEFF.

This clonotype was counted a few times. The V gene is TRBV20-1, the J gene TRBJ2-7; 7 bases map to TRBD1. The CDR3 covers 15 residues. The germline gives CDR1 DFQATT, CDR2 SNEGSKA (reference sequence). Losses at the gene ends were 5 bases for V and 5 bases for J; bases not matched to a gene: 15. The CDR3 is CSAHAYRGPFDEQYF. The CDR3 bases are TGCAGTGCTCACGCTTACAGGGGTCCGTTCGACGAGCAGTACTTC.

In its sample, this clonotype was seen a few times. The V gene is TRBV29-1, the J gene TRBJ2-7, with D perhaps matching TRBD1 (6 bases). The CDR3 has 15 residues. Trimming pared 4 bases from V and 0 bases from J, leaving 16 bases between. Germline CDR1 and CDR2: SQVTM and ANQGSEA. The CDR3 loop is CSVALGRGGSYEQYF. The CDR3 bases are TGCAGCGTTGCCCTCGGGCGAGGGGGCTCCTACGAGCAGTACTTC.

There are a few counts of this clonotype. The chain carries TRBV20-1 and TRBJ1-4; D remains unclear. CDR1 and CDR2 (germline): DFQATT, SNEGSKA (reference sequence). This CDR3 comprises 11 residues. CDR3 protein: CSVGGNEKLFF. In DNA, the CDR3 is TGCAGCGTGGGAGGGAATGAAAAACTGTTTTTT.

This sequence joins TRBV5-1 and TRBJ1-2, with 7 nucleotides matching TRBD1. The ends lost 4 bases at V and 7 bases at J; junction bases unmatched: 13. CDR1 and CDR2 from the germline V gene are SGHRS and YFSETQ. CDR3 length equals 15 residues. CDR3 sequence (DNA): TGCGCCAGCAGCCGTGGGAAGGGGGCGTACGGTGGCTACACCTTC. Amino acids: CASSRGKGAYGGYTF.

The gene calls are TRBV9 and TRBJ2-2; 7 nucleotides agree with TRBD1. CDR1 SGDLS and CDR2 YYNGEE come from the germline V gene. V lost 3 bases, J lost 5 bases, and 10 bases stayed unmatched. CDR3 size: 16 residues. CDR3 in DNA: TGTGCCAGCAGCGCCACAGGGGCATGGAGGACCGGGGAGCTGTTTTTT. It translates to CASSATGAWRTGELFF.

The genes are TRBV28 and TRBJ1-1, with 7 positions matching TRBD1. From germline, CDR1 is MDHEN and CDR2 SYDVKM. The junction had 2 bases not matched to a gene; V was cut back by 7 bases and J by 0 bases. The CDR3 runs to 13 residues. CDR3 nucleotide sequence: TGTGCCAGCAAAACAGGGGTGAACACTGAAGCTTTCTTT. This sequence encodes CASKTGVNTEAFF.

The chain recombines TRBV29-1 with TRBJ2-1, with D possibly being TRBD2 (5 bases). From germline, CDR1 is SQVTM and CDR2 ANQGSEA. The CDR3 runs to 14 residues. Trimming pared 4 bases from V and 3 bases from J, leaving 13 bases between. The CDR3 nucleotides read TGCAGCGTTGCGGCTAGCCCAGACTACAATGAGCAGTTCTTC. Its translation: CSVAASPDYNEQFF.

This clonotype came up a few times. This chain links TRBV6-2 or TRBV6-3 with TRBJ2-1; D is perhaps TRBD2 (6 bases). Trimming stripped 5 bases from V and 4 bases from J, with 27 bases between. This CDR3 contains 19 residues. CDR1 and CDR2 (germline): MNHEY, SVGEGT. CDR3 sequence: CASSPRLGAGGESYNEQFF. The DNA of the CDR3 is TGTGCCAGCAGTCCCCGACTTGGCGCGGGCGGGGAATCTTACAATGAGCAGTTCTTC.

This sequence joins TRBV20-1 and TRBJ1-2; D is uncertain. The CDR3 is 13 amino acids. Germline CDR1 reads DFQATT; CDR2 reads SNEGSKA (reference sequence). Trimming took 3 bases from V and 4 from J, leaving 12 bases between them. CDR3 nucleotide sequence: TGCAGTGCTAGTCCCCTTCGGAGCTATGGCTACACCTTC. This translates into CSASPLRSYGYTF.

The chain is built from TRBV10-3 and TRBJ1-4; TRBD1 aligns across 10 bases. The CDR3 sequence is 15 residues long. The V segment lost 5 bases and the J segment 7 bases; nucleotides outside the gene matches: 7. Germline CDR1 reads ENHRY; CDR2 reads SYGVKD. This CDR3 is CAISRGTGEGEKLFF. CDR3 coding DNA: TGTGCCATCAGTAGAGGGACAGGGGAAGGTGAAAAACTGTTTTTT.

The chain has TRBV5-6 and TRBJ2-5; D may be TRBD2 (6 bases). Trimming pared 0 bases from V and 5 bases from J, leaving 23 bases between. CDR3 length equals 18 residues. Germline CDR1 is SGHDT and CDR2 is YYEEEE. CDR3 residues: CASSLELIDAGGRETQYF. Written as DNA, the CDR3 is TGTGCCAGCAGCTTGGAGTTGATTGATGCCGGGGGACGGGAGACCCAGTACTTC.

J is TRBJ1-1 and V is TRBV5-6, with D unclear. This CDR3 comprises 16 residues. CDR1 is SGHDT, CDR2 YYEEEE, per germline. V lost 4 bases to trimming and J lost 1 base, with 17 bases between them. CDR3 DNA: TGTGCCAGCAGCGAAGGCGGGTTAGTGGGGAACACTGAAGCTTTCTTT. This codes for CASSEGGLVGNTEAFF.

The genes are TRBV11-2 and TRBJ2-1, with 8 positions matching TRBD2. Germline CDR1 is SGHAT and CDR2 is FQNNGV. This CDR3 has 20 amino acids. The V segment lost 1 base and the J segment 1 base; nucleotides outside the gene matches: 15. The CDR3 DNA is TGTGCCAGCAGCTTAGGGTTATTGTCCGGGGGGGCCGGGTCCTACAATGAGCAGTTCTTC. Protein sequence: CASSLGLLSGGAGSYNEQFF.

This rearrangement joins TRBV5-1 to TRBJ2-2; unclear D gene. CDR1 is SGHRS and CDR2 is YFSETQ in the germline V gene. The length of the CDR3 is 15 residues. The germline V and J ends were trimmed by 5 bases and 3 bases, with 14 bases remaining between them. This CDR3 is CASRTGSSYTGELFF. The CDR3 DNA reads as TGCGCCAGCAGAACCGGGTCAAGTTACACCGGGGAGCTGTTTTTT.

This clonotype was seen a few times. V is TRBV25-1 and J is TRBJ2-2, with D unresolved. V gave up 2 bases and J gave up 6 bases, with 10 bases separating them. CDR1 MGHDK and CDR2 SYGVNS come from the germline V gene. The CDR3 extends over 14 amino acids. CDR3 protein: CASSEAWMPGELFF. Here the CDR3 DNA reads TGTGCCAGCAGTGAAGCATGGATGCCCGGGGAGCTGTTTTTT.

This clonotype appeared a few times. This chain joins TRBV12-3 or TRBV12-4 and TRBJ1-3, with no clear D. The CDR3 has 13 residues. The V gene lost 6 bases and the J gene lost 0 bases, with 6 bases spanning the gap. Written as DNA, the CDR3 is TGTGCCAGCAGGTACCCCTCTGGAAACACCATATATTTT. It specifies CASRYPSGNTIYF.

As DNA, the CDR3 is TGCAGCGTTGAATCCGGAGATAACACGAACACCGGGGAGCTGTTTTTT. Its protein product is CSVESGDNTNTGELFF. The J gene is TRBJ2-2, the V gene TRBV29-1; unclear D gene. The V gene lost 2 bases and the J gene lost 0 bases, with 13 bases spanning the gap. This CDR3 has 16 residues. CDR1 is SQVTM and CDR2 is ANQGSEA in the germline V gene.